This note documents a single TCR beta chain sequence. The data were taken from a study of shared clonotypes between healthy human individuals. Study in general: Researchers assigned three CD4 naive, three CD4 memory, two CD8 naive and one CD8 memory plate to each donor.

Generated by immunoSEQ multiplex PCR, the TCRdb table keeps only in-frame clones and is missing some. The data contain over 700,000 clones, 72% of them seen just once; the ten biggest clones take up over 1.5%. V shed 3 bases and J 4 bases; nucleotides not matched to a gene: 10. CDR3 length equals 16 residues. Germline assignment: CDR1 ENHRY and CDR2 SYGVKD. V is TRBV10-3 and J is TRBJ2-3, with 7 bases that match TRBD2. Sequencing input: memory CD4+ T cells sorted from blood. Indicated subset: CD45RA-negative fraction. This receptor was taken from a woman aged 25 to 45 in good health. In DNA, the CDR3 is TGTGCCATCAGTGACGGGGGGATCCTTCGGGCAGATACGCAGTATTTT. Amino acid sequence: CAISDGGILRADTQYF.